The 11 T cell receptor beta chains below all came from one sample that was sequenced in a study of blood T cell repertoires in COVID-19. The assay was immunoSEQ multiplex PCR, and TCRdb's table has in-frame clones only and misses some. The table records 200,000 to 250,000 clones, 87% of them present only once. Sequencing input: PBMCs or T cells enriched from blood (not recorded which). The receptors come from a man in his thirties or forties who had recovered from COVID-19.

This clone came up once. V and J are TRBV2 and TRBJ1-5; 7 bases are a match to TRBD1. J gave up 0 bases and V 7 bases, and 9 bases lay outside the gene matches. Germline values: CDR1 SNHLY, CDR2 FYNNEI. The CDR3 length is 16 residues. The CDR3, as DNA: TGTGCCAGCACCGAGGGGGCCGCCTTTAGCAATCAGCCCCAGCATTTT. This translates into CASTEGAAFSNQPQHF.

A few counts support this clone. The rearrangement uses TRBV7-2 and TRBJ1-2, with TRBD1 matching over 7 bases. With V trimmed by 1 base and J by 5 bases, 10 bases remained unmatched. This CDR3 is built from 16 residues. Germline V gene sequence: CDR1 SGHTA, CDR2 FQGNSA. The CDR3 sequence is CASSLGLEGARYGYTF. In DNA form, the CDR3 reads TGTGCCAGCAGCTTAGGGTTAGAGGGGGCGCGGTATGGCTACACCTTC.

As regards this clone: At one end the junction does not follow the germline gene, possibly because of a read error. The chain uses TRBV6-1 and TRBJ1-4, with a tentative D call TRBD1 (6 bases). The CDR3 length is 12 residues. CDR1 is MNHNS, CDR2 SASEGT, per germline. In nucleotides, the CDR3 is TGTGCCAGCAGTGAACAGAGGACAGATCTTGATTTT. Protein product: CASSEQRTDLDF.

The gene calls are TRBV2 and TRBJ2-7; D is unclear. The germline V and J ends were trimmed by 3 bases and 3 bases, with 9 bases remaining between them. The CDR3 totals 13 residues. CDR1 SNHLY and CDR2 FYNNEI come from the germline V gene. The CDR3 sequence: CASSDQLFYEQYF. CDR3 bases: TGTGCCAGCAGTGATCAACTATTCTACGAGCAGTACTTC.

The chain carries TRBV7-9 and TRBJ2-1; 7 nucleotides match TRBD2. The CDR3 totals 16 residues. Germline loops: CDR1 SEHNR, CDR2 FQNEAQ (reference sequence). Unmatched junction bases numbered 13, after V lost 3 bases and J lost 8 bases. This chain's CDR3 is CASSLGGGPIADEQFF. In DNA form, the CDR3 reads TGTGCCAGCAGCTTGGGGGGAGGGCCGATCGCCGATGAGCAGTTCTTC.

The chain couples TRBV5-1 to TRBJ2-5; weak D call: TRBD1 (5 bases). This CDR3 is built from 15 residues. The V gene's germline CDR1 is SGHRS and CDR2 YFSETQ. V gave up 4 bases and J gave up 5 bases, with 18 bases separating them. As DNA, the CDR3 is TGCGCCAGCAGCCTAGGAGTGGGGCTAGTTGAGACCCAGTACTTC. The encoded protein is CASSLGVGLVETQYF.

This rearrangement joins TRBV7-2 to TRBJ2-7, with D uncertain. The V end lost 1 base, the J end lost 0 bases, and 7 bases lay between the germline ends. Looked up from germline, CDR1 is SGHTA and CDR2 is FQGNSA. The CDR3 consists of 14 residues. The chain's CDR3 is CASSLGRSSYEQYF. In nucleotides, the CDR3 is TGTGCCAGCAGCTTAGGACGGAGCTCCTACGAGCAGTACTTC. The variable domain in full, with the rest retrieved from reference TRBV7-2 and TRBJ2-7, is GAGVSQSPSNKVTEKGKDVELRCDPISGHTALYWYRQSLGQGLEFLIYFQGNSAPDKSGLPSDRFSAERTGGSVSTLTIQRTQQEDSAVYLCASSLGRSSYEQYFGPGTRLTVT.

In regard to this clone: Other DNA sequences in this specimen translate into the identical CDR3. The chain carries TRBV7-9 and TRBJ1-5; D call uncertain. Germline loops: CDR1 SEHNR, CDR2 FQNEAQ (reference sequence). The CDR3 spans 15 residues. Between the trimmed V and J ends, which lost 5 bases and 2 bases, there was a span of 13 bases. CDR3 in amino acids: CASSPGDGGNQPQHF. CDR3 coding DNA: TGTGCCAGCAGCCCGGGTGATGGCGGCAATCAGCCCCAGCATTTT.

This chain joins TRBV28 and TRBJ1-6; TRBD1 might be the D (5 bases). Germline values: CDR1 MDHEN, CDR2 SYDVKM. This CDR3 has 15 amino acids. The V end lost 3 bases, the J end lost 7 bases, and 13 bases lay between the germline ends. CDR3: CASSFEVRVNSPLHF. The CDR3 DNA follows: TGTGCCAGCAGTTTTGAGGTCAGGGTGAATTCACCCCTCCACTTT.

In this sample, this clone turned up once. DNA of the CDR3: TGTGCCAGCAGTCCTTTTGTGACTGAAGCTTTCTTT. This codes for CASSPFVTEAFF. The chain links TRBV28 to TRBJ1-1, with unresolved D. Trimming stripped 5 bases from V and 5 bases from J, with 9 bases between. CDR1 and CDR2 (germline): MDHEN, SYDVKM. CDR3 length equals 12 residues.

This clone came up once. The chain joins TRBV12-3 or TRBV12-4 to TRBJ1-1; D unclear. CDR3 length equals 13 residues. Between the trimmed V and J ends, which lost 6 bases and 1 base, there was a span of 9 bases. As DNA, the CDR3 is TGTGCCAGCAGAGCGGACGGGAACACTGAAGCTTTCTTT. Amino acid sequence: CASRADGNTEAFF.